This T cell receptor beta chain was profiled in a study of long-term antiretroviral therapy in people with HIV. Study-wide results and caveats: Diversity measured after ART increased yet remained under transplant donor controls.

Sequencing used immunoSEQ v3.0 at survey level. Generated by immunoSEQ multiplex PCR, the TCRdb table keeps only in-frame clones and is missing some. The sample carries about 27,000 clones, more than 75% recorded once. On this clone: What it binds is not known.

The CDR3 loop spans 14 amino acids. The germline V gene has CDR1 SEHNR and CDR2 FQNEAQ (reference sequence). Between the trimmed V and J ends, which lost 6 bases and 8 bases, there was a span of 16 bases. The chain uses TRBV7-9 and TRBJ1-4; TRBD1 is a possible D gene (6 bases). The TCR originated in a middle-aged woman with HIV. The sequences come from unsorted PBMCs, collected 0.5 years after starting antiretroviral therapy. CDR3 sequence: CASRKGGASEKLFF. The CDR3 DNA sequence: TGTGCCAGCAGAAAAGGGGGGGCGAGCGAAAAACTGTTTTTT.